This TCR beta chain was identified in a study of blood T cell repertoires in COVID-19. Study-level background: COVID-19 samples, acute and convalescent, were from the United States, Italy and Spain. From T cells, B-cell-depleted T cells, or PBMCs came the material, which was cDNA or gDNA.

The CDR3 loop spans 16 amino acids. Germline CDR1 MNHEY, CDR2 SVGAGI. Trimming removed 4 bases from V and 1 base from J, with 14 bases in between. Original analysis: Using reference gene primer amplification, nucleated cell counts were estimated. TCRdb keeps only in-frame clones here, not all; method: immunoSEQ multiplex PCR. V and J calls and clone size are those listed in that table; D and trimming were worked out from the DNA. Found here are about 120,000 clones, approximately 90% of them singletons; the top ten hold 7% to 9%. The chain combines TRBV6-5 with TRBJ1-5; perhaps TRBD1 as D (6 bases). The sequence was obtained from a human donor in a cohort sampled during active COVID-19. Input material: peripheral blood. The CDR3 loop is CASSSQRGFSNQPQHF. The CDR3 coding sequence is TGTGCCAGCAGTTCCCAAAGGGGGTTCAGCAATCAGCCCCAGCATTTT.